This T cell receptor beta chain stems from a study of radiation and T cells in renal cell carcinoma. Repertoires were generated with immunoSEQ multiplex PCR, while TCRdb's copy carries only in-frame clones and drops some. The data show around 60,000 clones, roughly four fifths seen once. Time point of the sample: blood 2 weeks post-SBRT. Treatment: 15 Gy SBRT to primary tumor, nephrectomy 4 weeks later. The length of the CDR3 is 15 residues. V shed 6 bases, J shed 2 bases, and the junction held 6 bases outside the gene matches. The germline CDR1 and CDR2 sequences are MNHEY and SVGAGI. Sequenced here: blood, sampled from a patient whose treatment included radiotherapy and nephrectomy. The J gene is TRBJ1-3, the V gene TRBV6-5; 8 nucleotides line up with TRBD1. The TCR comes from a man in his fifties or sixties with renal cell carcinoma. The CDR3 DNA follows: TGTGCCAGCAGAACGGACAGGGCGGCTGGAAACACCATATATTTT. Translated, it gives CASRTDRAAGNTIYF.